The source of this T cell receptor (beta chain) is a study of human CD8 memory T cell subsets. Overall study findings and caveats: Stem-like memory T cells and precursor exhausted T cells had repertoires whose mutual overlap was minimal.

Sequencing libraries of TCR beta were made by UMI-labeled 5' RACE. Original methodology: Functional CDR3 beta clonotype counts ranged from roughly 2,600 to 18,000 in each TCR beta library. TCRdb processed the 5' RACE reads again and assigns one entry to each CDR3 protein, with no DNA. The V and J calls, along with clone size, are taken from TCRdb and not from the paper's own processing. This sample contains around 19,000 distinct CDR3 sequences. This clonotype is identified as medium-sized (0.01 to 0.1%) from frequency. What it binds is unknown. The CDR3 totals 13 residues. Germline lookup yields CDR1 GTSNPN and CDR2 SVGIG (reference sequence). Healthy-donor buffy coats yielded the PBMC.

V is TRBV30 and J is TRBJ1-1; as DNA is missing, the TRBD1 call by TCRdb cannot be tested. The receptor comes from a human donor in good health. What was sequenced was CD8+ T cells from PBMCs. The CDR3 protein is CAWSTGMGTEAFF. Full variable domain (missing parts from reference TRBV30 and TRBJ1-1): SQTIHQWPATLVQPVGSPLSLECTVEGTSNPNLYWYRQAAGRGLQLLFYSVGIGQISSEVPQNLSASRPQDRQFILSSKKLLLSDSGFYLCAWSTGMGTEAFFGQGTRLTVV.